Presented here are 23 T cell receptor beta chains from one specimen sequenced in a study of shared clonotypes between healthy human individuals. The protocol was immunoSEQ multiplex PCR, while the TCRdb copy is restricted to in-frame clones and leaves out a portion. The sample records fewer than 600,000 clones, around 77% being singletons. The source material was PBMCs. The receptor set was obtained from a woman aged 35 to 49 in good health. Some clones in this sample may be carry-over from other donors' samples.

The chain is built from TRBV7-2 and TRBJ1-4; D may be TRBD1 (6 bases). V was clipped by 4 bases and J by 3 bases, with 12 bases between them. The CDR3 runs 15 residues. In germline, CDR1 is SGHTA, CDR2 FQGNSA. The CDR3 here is CASSWQGSANEKLFF. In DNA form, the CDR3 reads TGTGCCAGCAGCTGGCAGGGGTCGGCTAATGAAAAACTGTTTTTT. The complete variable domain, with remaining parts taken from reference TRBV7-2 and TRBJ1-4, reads GAGVSQSPSNKVTEKGKDVELRCDPISGHTALYWYRQSLGQGLEFLIYFQGNSAPDKSGLPSDRFSAERTGGSVSTLTIQRTQQEDSAVYLCASSWQGSANEKLFFGSGTQLSVL.

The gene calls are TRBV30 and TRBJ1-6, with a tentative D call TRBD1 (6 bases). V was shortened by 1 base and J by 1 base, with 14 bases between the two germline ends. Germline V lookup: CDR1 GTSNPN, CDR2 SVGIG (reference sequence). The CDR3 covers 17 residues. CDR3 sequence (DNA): TGTGCCTGGAGTGGACACAGGGTAGGGTCCTATAATTCACCCCTCCACTTT. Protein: CAWSGHRVGSYNSPLHF.

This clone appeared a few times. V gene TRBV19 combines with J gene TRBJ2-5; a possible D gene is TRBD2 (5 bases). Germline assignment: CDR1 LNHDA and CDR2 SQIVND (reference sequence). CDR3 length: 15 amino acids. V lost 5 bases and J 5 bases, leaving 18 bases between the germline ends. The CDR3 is CASSLGPGLGETQYF. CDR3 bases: TGTGCCAGTAGTCTAGGACCGGGGTTAGGGGAGACCCAGTACTTC.

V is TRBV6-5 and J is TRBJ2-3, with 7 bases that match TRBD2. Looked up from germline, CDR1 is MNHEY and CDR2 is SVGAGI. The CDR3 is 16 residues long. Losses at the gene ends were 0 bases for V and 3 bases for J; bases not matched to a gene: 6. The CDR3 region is CASSYSSSGMTDTQYF. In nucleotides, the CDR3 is TGTGCCAGCAGTTACTCATCGAGCGGGATGACAGATACGCAGTATTTT.

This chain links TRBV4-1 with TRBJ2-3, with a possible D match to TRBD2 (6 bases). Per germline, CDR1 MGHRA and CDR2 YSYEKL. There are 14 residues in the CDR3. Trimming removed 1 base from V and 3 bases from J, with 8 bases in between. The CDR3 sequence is CASSQVGGTDTQYF. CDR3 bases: TGCGCCAGCAGCCAAGTAGGAGGGACAGATACGCAGTATTTT.

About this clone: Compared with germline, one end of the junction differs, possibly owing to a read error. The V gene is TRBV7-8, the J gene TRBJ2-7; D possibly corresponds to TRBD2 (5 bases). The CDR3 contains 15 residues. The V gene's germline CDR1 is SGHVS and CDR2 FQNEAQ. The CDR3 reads CASSQESGEYYEQYF. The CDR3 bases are TGCGCCAGCAGCCAAGAGAGCGGCGAGTACTACGAGCAGTACTTC.

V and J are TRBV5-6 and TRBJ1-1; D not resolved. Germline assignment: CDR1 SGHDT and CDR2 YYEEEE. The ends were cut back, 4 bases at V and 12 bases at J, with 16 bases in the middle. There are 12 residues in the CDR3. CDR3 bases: TGTGCCAGCAGCCAGGACCCCGACAACCCTTTCTTT. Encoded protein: CASSQDPDNPFF.

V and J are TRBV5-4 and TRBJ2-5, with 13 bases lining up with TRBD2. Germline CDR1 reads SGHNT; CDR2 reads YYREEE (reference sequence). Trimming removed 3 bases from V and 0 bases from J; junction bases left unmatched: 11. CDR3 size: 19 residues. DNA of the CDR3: TGTGCCAGCAGCTCGGACCCCCGCGGGACTAGCGGGAACCAAGAGACCCAGTACTTC. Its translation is CASSSDPRGTSGNQETQYF.

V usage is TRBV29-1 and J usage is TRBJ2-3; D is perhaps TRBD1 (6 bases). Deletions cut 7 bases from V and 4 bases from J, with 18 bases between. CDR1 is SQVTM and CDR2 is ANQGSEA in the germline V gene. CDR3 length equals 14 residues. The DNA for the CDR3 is TGCAGCGCCGAGGGGGAAAGGGGCCCAGATACGCAGTATTTT. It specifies CSAEGERGPDTQYF.

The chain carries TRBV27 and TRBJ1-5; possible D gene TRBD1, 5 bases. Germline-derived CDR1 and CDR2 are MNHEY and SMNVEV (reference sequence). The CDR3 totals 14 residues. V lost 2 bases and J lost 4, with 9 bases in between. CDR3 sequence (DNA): TGTGCCAGCAGTTTAAGGGGATCTAATCAGCCCCAGCATTTT. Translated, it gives CASSLRGSNQPQHF.

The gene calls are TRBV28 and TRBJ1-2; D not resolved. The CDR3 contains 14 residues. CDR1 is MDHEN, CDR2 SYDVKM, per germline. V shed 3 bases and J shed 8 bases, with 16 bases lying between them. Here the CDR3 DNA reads TGTGCCAGCAGTTTCTGGGGAAGGGCGGGAGGCTACACCTTC. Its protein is CASSFWGRAGGYTF.

The DNA of the CDR3 is TGTGCCAGCAGATTAGCGGGAGGAGAGTGGAATGAGCAGTTCTTC. Translating gives CASRLAGGEWNEQFF. The chain carries TRBV6-6 and TRBJ2-1; 10 bases are shared with TRBD2. V was clipped by 6 bases and J by 7 bases; unmatched bases: 9. CDR3 length: 15 amino acids. Per the germline V gene, CDR1 is MNHNY and CDR2 is SVGAGI (reference sequence).

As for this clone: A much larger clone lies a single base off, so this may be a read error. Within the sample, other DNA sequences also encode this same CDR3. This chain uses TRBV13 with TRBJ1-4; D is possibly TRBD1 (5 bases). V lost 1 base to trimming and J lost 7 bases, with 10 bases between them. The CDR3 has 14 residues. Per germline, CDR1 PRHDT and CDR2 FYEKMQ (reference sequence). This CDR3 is CASSLVLGGEKLFF. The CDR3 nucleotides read TGTGCCAGCAGCTTAGTCCTGGGGGGTGAAAAACTGTTTTTT.

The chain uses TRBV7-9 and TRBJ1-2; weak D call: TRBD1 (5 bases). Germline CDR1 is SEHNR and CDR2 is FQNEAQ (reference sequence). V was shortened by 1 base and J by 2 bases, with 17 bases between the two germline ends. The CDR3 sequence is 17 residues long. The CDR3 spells CASSLGFWDGANYGYTF. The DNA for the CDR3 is TGTGCCAGCAGCTTAGGGTTCTGGGACGGGGCGAACTATGGCTACACCTTC.

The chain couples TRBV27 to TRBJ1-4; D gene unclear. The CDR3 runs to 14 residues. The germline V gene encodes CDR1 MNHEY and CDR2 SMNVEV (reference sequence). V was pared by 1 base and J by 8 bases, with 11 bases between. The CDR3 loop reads CASSLYGSLEKLFF. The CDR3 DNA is TGTGCCAGCAGTTTATATGGGTCGCTGGAAAAACTGTTTTTT.

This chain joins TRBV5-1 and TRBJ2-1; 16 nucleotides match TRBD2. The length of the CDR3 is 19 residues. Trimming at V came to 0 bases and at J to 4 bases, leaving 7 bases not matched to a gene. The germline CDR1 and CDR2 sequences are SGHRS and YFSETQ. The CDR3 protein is CASSLGGTSGRAAYNEQFF. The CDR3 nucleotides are TGCGCCAGCAGCTTGGGCGGGACTAGCGGGAGGGCCGCATACAATGAGCAGTTCTTC.

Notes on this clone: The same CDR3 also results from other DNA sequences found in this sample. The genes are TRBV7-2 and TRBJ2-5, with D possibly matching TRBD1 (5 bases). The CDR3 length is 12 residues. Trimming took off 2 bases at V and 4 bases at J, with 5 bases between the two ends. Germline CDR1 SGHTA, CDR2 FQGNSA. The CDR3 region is CASSLRGETQYF. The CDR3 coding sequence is TGTGCCAGCAGCTTAAGGGGAGAGACCCAGTACTTC.

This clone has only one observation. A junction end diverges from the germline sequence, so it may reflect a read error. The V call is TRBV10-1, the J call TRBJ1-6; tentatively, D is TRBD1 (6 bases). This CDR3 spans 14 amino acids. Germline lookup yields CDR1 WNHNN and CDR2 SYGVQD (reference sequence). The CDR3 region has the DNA TGCGCCAGCAGCGCCGGACAGTATAATTCACCCCCCCACTTT. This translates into CASSAGQYNSPPHF.

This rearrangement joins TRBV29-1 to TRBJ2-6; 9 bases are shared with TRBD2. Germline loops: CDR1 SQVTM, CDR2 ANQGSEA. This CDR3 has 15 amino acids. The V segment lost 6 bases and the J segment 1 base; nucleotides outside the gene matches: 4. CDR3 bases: TGCAGCGTGTCGCGGGGGGGTTCTGGGGCCAACGTCCTGACTTTC. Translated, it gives CSVSRGGSGANVLTF.

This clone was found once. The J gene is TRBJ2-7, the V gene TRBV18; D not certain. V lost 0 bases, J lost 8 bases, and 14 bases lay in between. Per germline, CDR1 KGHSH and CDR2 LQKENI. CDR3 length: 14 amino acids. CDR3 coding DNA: TGTGCCAGCTCACCACCGGGTAGGACGGATAAGCAGTACTTC. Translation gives CASSPPGRTDKQYF.

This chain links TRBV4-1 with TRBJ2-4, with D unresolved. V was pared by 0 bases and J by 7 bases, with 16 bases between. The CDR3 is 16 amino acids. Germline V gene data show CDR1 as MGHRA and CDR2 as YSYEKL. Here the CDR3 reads CASSQDLGRRSNIQYF. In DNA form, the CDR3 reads TGCGCCAGCAGCCAAGATCTGGGAAGACGGTCGAACATTCAGTACTTC.

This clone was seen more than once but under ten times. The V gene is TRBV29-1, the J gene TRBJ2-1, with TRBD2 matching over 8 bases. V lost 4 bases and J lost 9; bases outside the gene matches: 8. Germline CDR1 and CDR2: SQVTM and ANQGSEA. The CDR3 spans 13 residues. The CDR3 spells CSVGLAGGAEQFF. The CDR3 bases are TGCAGCGTTGGGCTAGCGGGTGGTGCTGAGCAGTTCTTC.

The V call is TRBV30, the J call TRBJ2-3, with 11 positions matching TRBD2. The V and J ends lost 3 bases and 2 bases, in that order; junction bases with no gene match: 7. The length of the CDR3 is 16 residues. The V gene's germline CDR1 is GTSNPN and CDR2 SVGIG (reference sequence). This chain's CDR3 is CAWSPRLAGITDTQYF. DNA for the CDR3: TGTGCCTGGAGCCCGAGACTAGCGGGAATCACAGATACGCAGTATTTT.